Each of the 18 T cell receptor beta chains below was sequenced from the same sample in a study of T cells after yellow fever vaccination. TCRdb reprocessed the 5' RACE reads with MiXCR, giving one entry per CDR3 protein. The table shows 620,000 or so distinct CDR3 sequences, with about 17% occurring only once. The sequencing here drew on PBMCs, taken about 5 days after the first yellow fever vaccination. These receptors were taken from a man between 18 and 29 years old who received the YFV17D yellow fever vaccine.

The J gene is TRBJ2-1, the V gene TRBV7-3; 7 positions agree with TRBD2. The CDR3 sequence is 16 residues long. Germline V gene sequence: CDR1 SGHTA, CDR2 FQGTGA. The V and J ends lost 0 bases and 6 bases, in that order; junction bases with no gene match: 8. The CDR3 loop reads CASSLTGGSSSNEQFF. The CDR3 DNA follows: TGTGCCAGCAGCTTAACGGGGGGGTCCTCGTCCAATGAGCAGTTCTTC. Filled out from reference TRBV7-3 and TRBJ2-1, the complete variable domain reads GAGVSQTPSNKVTEKGKYVELRCDPISGHTALYWYRQSLGQGPEFLIYFQGTGAADDSGLPNDRFFAVRPEGSVSTLKIQRTERGDSAVYLCASSLTGGSSSNEQFFGPGTRLTVL.

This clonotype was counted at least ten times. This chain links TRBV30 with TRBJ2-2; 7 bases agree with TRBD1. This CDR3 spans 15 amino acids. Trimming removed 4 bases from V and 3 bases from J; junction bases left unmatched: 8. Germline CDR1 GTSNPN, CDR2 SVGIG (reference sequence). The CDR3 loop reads CAWKKTGTHTGELFF. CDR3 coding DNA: TGTGCCTGGAAAAAGACAGGGACCCACACCGGGGAGCTGTTTTTT.

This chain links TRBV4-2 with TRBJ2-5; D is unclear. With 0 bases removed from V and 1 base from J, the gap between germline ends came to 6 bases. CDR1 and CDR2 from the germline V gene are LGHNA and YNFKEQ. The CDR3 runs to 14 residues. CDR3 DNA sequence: TGTGCCAGCAGCCAAGATGGGTTCCAAGAGACCCAGTACTTC. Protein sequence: CASSQDGFQETQYF.

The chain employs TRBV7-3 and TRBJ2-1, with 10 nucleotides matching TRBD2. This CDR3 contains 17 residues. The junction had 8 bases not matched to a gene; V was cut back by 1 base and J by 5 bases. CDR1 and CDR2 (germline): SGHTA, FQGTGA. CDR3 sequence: CASSLIPSGGGHNEQFF. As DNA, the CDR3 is TGTGCCAGCAGCTTAATCCCCAGCGGGGGGGGCCACAATGAGCAGTTCTTC.

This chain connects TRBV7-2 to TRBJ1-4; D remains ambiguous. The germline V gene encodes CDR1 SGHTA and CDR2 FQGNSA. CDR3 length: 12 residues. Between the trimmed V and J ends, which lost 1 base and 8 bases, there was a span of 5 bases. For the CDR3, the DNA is TGTGCCAGCAGCTTAGTAGCAGAAAAACTGTTTTTT. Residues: CASSLVAEKLFF.

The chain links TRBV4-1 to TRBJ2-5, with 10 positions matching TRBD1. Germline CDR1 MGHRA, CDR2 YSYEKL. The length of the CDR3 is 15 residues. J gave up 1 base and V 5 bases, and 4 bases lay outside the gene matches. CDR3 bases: TGCGCCAGCAGCTTTTGGACAGGGGGCCAAGAGACCCAGTACTTC. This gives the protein CASSFWTGGQETQYF.

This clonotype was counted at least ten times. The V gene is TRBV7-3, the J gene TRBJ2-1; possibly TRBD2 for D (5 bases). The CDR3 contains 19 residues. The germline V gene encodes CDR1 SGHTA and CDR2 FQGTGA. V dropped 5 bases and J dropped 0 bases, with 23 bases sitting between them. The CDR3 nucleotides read TGTGCCAGCAGCCCATATGCCCCCAGGACTTTATACTCCTACAATGAGCAGTTCTTC. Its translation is CASSPYAPRTLYSYNEQFF.

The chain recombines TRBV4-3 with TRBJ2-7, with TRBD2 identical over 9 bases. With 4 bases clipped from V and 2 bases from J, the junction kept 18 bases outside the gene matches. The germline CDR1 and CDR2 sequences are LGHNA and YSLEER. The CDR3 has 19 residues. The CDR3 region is CASSLELAGPSVAPYEQYF. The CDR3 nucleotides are TGCGCCAGCAGCCTAGAACTAGCGGGTCCGTCCGTGGCTCCCTACGAGCAGTACTTC.

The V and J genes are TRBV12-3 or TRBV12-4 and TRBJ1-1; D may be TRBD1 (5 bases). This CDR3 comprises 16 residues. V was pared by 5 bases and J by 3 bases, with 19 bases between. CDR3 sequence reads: CASSRGTFTPDTEAFF. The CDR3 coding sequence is TGTGCCAGCAGTCGAGGGACCTTCACCCCAGACACTGAAGCTTTCTTT.

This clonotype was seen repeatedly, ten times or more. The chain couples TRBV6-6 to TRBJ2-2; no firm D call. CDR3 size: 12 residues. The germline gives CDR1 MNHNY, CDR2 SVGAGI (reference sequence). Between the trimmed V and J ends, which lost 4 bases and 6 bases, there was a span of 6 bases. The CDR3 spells CASSLLAGELFF. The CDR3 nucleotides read TGTGCCAGCAGTTTGTTGGCCGGGGAGCTGTTTTTT.

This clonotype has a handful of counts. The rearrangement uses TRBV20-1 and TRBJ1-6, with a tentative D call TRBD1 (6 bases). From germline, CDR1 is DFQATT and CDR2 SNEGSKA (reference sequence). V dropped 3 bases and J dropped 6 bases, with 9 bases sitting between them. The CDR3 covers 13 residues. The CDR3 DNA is TGCAGTGCTAGTGAGGGGGTTAATTCACCCCTCCACTTT. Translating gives CSASEGVNSPLHF.

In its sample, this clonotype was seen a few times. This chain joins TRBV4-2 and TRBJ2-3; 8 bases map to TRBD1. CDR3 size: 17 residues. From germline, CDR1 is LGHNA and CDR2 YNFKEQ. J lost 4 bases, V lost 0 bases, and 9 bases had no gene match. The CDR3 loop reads CASSQDDRGVLADTQYF. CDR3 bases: TGTGCCAGCAGCCAAGATGACAGGGGAGTACTTGCAGATACGCAGTATTTT.

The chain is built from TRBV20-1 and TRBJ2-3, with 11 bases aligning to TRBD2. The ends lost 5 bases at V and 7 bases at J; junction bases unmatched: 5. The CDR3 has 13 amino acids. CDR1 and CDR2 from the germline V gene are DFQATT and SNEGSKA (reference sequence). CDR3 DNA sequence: TGCAGTGCTCTAGCGGGGGGCGGAAATACGCAGTATTTT. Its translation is CSALAGGGNTQYF.

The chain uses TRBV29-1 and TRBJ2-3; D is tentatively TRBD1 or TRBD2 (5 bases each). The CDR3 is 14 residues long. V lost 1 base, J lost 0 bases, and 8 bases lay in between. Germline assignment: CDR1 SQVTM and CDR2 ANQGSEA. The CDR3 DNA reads TGCAGCGTTGAAGGGGGACGGAGCACAGATACGCAGTATTTT. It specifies CSVEGGRSTDTQYF.

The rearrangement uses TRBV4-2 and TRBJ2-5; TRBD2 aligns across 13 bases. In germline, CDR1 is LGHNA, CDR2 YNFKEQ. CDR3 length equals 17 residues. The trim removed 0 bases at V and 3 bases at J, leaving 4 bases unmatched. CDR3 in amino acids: CASSQDPGLAGEETQYF. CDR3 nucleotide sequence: TGTGCCAGCAGCCAAGATCCTGGACTAGCGGGGGAAGAGACCCAGTACTTC.

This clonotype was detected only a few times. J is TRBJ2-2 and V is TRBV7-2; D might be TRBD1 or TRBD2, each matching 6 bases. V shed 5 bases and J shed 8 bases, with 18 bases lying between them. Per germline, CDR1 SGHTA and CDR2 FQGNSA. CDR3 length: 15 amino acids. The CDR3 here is CASSPPPGAWGELFF. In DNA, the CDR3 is TGTGCCAGCAGCCCTCCGCCGGGGGCGTGGGGGGAGCTGTTTTTT.

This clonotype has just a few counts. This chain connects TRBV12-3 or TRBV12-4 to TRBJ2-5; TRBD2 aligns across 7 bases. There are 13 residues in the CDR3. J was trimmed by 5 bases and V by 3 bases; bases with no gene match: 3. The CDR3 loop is CASSFGEGETQYF. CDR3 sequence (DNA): TGTGCCAGCAGTTTCGGGGAGGGGGAGACCCAGTACTTC.

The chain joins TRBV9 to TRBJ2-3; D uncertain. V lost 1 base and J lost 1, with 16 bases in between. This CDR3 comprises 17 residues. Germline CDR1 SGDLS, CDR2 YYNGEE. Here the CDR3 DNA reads TGTGCCAGCAGCGTATTTGGGCCCCCCCGGGGCACAGATACGCAGTATTTT. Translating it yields CASSVFGPPRGTDTQYF.